This T cell receptor (beta chain) was sequenced in a study of blood T cell repertoires in COVID-19. Study background: COVID-19 samples, acute and convalescent, were from the United States, Italy and Spain. PBMCs, B-cell-depleted T cells, or T cells provided the cDNA or gDNA that made up the material.

Trimming stripped 1 base from V and 3 bases from J, with 13 bases between. Germline V CDR1 and CDR2: GTSNPN, SVGIG (reference sequence). This CDR3 is 14 amino acids long. In the authors' workflow: The authors estimated nucleated cell counts from reference gene primer amplification. Repertoires were generated with immunoSEQ multiplex PCR, while TCRdb's copy carries only in-frame clones and drops some. The V and J calls and the clone size are those of that table, but D and trimming were determined from the DNA. The data contain 140,000 to 150,000 clones, roughly 79% of them seen just once; the ten biggest clones take up about 1.8%.

The material sequenced was peripheral blood. J is TRBJ2-7 and V is TRBV30; maybe TRBD2 (6 bases). This TCR derives from a woman aged 55-69 years with acute or convalescent COVID-19. CDR3 residues: CAWSGRSGGYEQYF. CDR3 nucleotide sequence: TGTGCCTGGAGTGGTCGTAGCGGAGGCTACGAGCAGTACTTC.